Listed here are 26 T cell receptor beta chains from one sample, sequenced in a study of blood T cells in healthy people across ages. The use of a sample-barcoded 5' primer and a J-beta primer mix characterized a second PCR of about 6 to 12 cycles. One entry per CDR3 protein results from TCRdb running MiXCR on the 5' RACE reads. This sample has 980,000 or so distinct CDR3 sequences, with about 48% found just once. Sequencing was carried out using blood. The receptors were gathered from a man aged 25-45 years in good health.

V usage is TRBV20-1 and J usage is TRBJ2-2, with TRBD2 matching over 14 bases. The V gene's germline CDR1 is DFQATT and CDR2 SNEGSKA (reference sequence). The V gene end was trimmed by 5 bases and the J gene end by 3 bases; junction bases not matched to a gene: 5. This CDR3 is built from 16 residues. CDR3 DNA sequence: TGCAGTGCTCCGGGACTAGCGGGGGTCTACACCGGGGAGCTGTTTTTT. Translating gives CSAPGLAGVYTGELFF.

This clonotype was detected many times. This chain joins TRBV27 and TRBJ2-7, with 8 bases that match TRBD1. With V trimmed by 6 bases and J by 1 base, 5 bases remained unmatched. The CDR3 is 14 amino acids. CDR1 and CDR2 (germline): MNHEY, SMNVEV (reference sequence). CDR3 in amino acids: CASRLTGVSYEQYF. In DNA, the CDR3 is TGTGCCAGCAGGCTGACAGGGGTTTCCTACGAGCAGTACTTC.

CDR3 coding DNA: TGTGCCATCAGTGATAGTCATGAGCAGTTCTTC. Translation gives CAISDSHEQFF. This chain connects TRBV10-3 to TRBJ2-1, with D unresolved. CDR1 and CDR2 from the germline V gene are ENHRY and SYGVKD. Trimming cost V 3 bases and J 8 bases, with 5 bases left between them. The length of the CDR3 is 11 residues.

The gene calls are TRBV7-9 and TRBJ1-2, with unresolved D. Germline CDR1 and CDR2: SEHNR and FQNEAQ (reference sequence). Deletions cut 2 bases from V and 6 bases from J, with 10 bases between. CDR3 length equals 13 residues. The chain's CDR3 is CASSLSQTDGYTF. For the CDR3, the DNA is TGTGCCAGCAGCTTAAGTCAAACAGATGGCTACACCTTC.

This clonotype was picked up many times. V gene TRBV3-1 combines with J gene TRBJ2-3; D ambiguous. This CDR3 region has 12 residues. V was cut by 1 base and J by 7 bases, with 6 bases left in between. The germline V gene has CDR1 LGHDT and CDR2 YNNKEL (reference sequence). CDR3 sequence reads: CASSQGLYTQYF. As DNA, the CDR3 is TGTGCCAGCAGCCAAGGACTCTATACGCAGTATTTT.

Here the CDR3 reads CASSLEPSQETQYF. The DNA for the CDR3 is TGCGCCAGCAGCTTGGAACCTAGTCAAGAGACCCAGTACTTC. The chain links TRBV5-1 to TRBJ2-5; D not certain. The CDR3 runs to 14 residues. CDR1 and CDR2 from the germline V gene are SGHRS and YFSETQ. Trimming took 0 bases from V and 2 from J, leaving 8 bases between them. Based on the CDR3 plus reference TRBV5-1 and TRBJ2-5, the full variable domain is KAGVTQTPRYLIKTRGQQVTLSCSPISGHRSVSWYQQTPGQGLQFLFEYFSETQRNKGNFPGRFSGRQFSNSRSEMNVSTLELGDSALYLCASSLEPSQETQYFGPGTRLLVL.

This clonotype has only one observation. V is TRBV12-3 or TRBV12-4 and J is TRBJ2-3; D unclear. Trimming took off 5 bases at V and 1 base at J, with 10 bases between the two ends. This CDR3 is 14 amino acids long. CDR3 amino acids: CASSAQHGTDTQYF. The CDR3 DNA is TGTGCCAGCAGTGCACAACATGGCACAGATACGCAGTATTTT.

This chain links TRBV27 with TRBJ1-1, with 8 bases identical to TRBD1. Germline V lookup: CDR1 MNHEY, CDR2 SMNVEV (reference sequence). This CDR3 is 16 amino acids long. J gave up 0 bases and V 5 bases, and 8 bases lay outside the gene matches. DNA of the CDR3: TGTGCCAGCAGTCCCGATCGGACAGGGATGAACACTGAAGCTTTCTTT. Translated: CASSPDRTGMNTEAFF.

This chain connects TRBV2 to TRBJ1-2; D not resolved. Germline assignment: CDR1 SNHLY and CDR2 FYNNEI. The germline V and J ends were trimmed by 6 bases and 5 bases, with 10 bases remaining between them. The CDR3 spans 12 residues. The CDR3 DNA reads as TGTGCCAGCAGATCCGAAGGGTATGGCTACACCTTC. Translation: CASRSEGYGYTF.

This clonotype was detected a few times. This sequence joins TRBV7-9 and TRBJ2-3; weak D call: TRBD2 (5 bases). V dropped 5 bases and J dropped 2 bases, with 11 bases sitting between them. This CDR3 is built from 14 residues. The germline gives CDR1 SEHNR, CDR2 FQNEAQ (reference sequence). CDR3 amino acids: CASSPGFVTDTQYF. DNA of the CDR3: TGTGCCAGCAGCCCGGGATTCGTCACAGATACGCAGTATTTT.

This clonotype was seen a few times. The chain uses TRBV28 and TRBJ1-2; maybe TRBD1 (6 bases). Trimming removed 7 bases at V and 2 bases at J, with 17 bases between. Per the germline V gene, CDR1 is MDHEN and CDR2 is SYDVKM. The CDR3 runs 15 residues. CDR3 sequence reads: CASIIGGGGNYGYTF. CDR3 nucleotide sequence: TGTGCCAGCATCATCGGGGGGGGCGGAAACTATGGCTACACCTTC.

The chain carries TRBV6-1 and TRBJ1-4, with 8 positions matching TRBD1. CDR3 size: 14 residues. Trimming took 6 bases from V and 8 from J; bases not matched to a gene: 8. The germline V gene has CDR1 MNHNS and CDR2 SASEGT. The CDR3 loop is CASRSTGAGEKLFF. In DNA, the CDR3 is TGTGCCAGCAGGTCGACAGGGGCCGGCGAAAAACTGTTTTTT.

The rearrangement joins TRBV28 to TRBJ2-7, with D tentatively TRBD1 (6 bases). The CDR3 runs 15 residues. Between the trimmed V and J ends, which lost 0 bases and 3 bases, there was a span of 12 bases. Germline CDR1 MDHEN, CDR2 SYDVKM. CDR3 DNA sequence: TGTGCCAGCAGTTTATGGGGGGCGACTGTCTACGAGCAGTACTTC. It codes for CASSLWGATVYEQYF. The variable domain in full, with the rest retrieved from reference TRBV28 and TRBJ2-7, is DVKVTQSSRYLVKRTGEKVFLECVQDMDHENMFWYRQDPGLGLRLIYFSYDVKMKEKGDIPEGYSVSREKKERFSLILESASTNQTSMYLCASSLWGATVYEQYFGPGTRLTVT.

A few counts support this clonotype. The chain recombines TRBV20-1 with TRBJ2-7; D remains unclear. The CDR3 covers 12 residues. V lost 4 bases, J lost 0 bases, and 7 bases lay in between. The germline V gene encodes CDR1 DFQATT and CDR2 SNEGSKA (reference sequence). CDR3 sequence: CSAMGSSYEQYF. DNA of the CDR3: TGCAGTGCTATGGGCAGCTCCTACGAGCAGTACTTC.

The CDR3 loop is CASSPNRDGNNEQFF. The CDR3 bases are TGTGCCAGCAGCCCGAACCGGGACGGGAACAATGAGCAGTTCTTC. The rearrangement uses TRBV7-8 and TRBJ2-1; D tentatively fits TRBD1 or TRBD2 (5 bases each). The CDR3 has 15 residues. Trimming left V 5 bases short and J 5 bases short, with 16 bases between. The V gene's germline CDR1 is SGHVS and CDR2 FQNEAQ.

With regard to this clonotype: The junction does not match germline at one end; this may be a read error. V and J are TRBV7-2 and TRBJ2-7; 12 bases map to TRBD2. Germline V gives CDR1 SGHTA, CDR2 FQGNSA. The CDR3 consists of 18 residues. This chain's CDR3 is CASSLYTVTSGGAYEQYF. The CDR3 nucleotides read TGTGCCAGCAGCTTATACACGGTGACTAGCGGGGGAGCCTATGAGCAGTACTTC.

The gene calls are TRBV6-2 or TRBV6-3 and TRBJ2-2, with 9 bases fitting TRBD2. The trim removed 6 bases at V and 5 bases at J, leaving 7 bases unmatched. Germline CDR1 is MNHEY and CDR2 is SVGEGT. The CDR3 has 15 amino acids. As DNA, the CDR3 is TGTGCCAGCAGGCCGGGACTAGCCCATACCGGGGAGCTGTTTTTT. This translates into CASRPGLAHTGELFF.

The chain couples TRBV28 to TRBJ1-2; D ambiguous. The V end was cut by 6 bases, the J end by 0 bases, with 11 bases between. The CDR3 is 14 amino acids. Germline values: CDR1 MDHEN, CDR2 SYDVKM. The CDR3 sequence: CASREDPSNYGYTF. CDR3 in DNA: TGTGCCAGCAGAGAAGACCCTTCTAACTATGGCTACACCTTC.

V and J are TRBV7-2 and TRBJ2-4; possible D gene TRBD2, 5 bases. V was pared by 5 bases and J by 5 bases, with 10 bases between. The CDR3 totals 13 residues. Looked up from germline, CDR1 is SGHTA and CDR2 is FQGNSA. CDR3 coding DNA: TGTGCCAGCAGCGGCCGGGGAGAAAACATTCAGTACTTC. Protein sequence: CASSGRGENIQYF.

There are many counts of this clonotype. The chain couples TRBV11-1 to TRBJ2-2, with 7 nucleotides matching TRBD1. Germline loops: CDR1 SGHAT, CDR2 FQDESV (reference sequence). The V gene end was trimmed by 4 bases and the J gene end by 3 bases; junction bases not matched to a gene: 2. The CDR3 covers 14 residues. For the CDR3, the DNA is TGTGCCAGCAGCTGGACAGGAGACACCGGGGAGCTGTTTTTT. Amino acid sequence: CASSWTGDTGELFF.

This clonotype came up once. As DNA, the CDR3 is TGTGCCGTCAAGGGCGACGGGCAGTACTTC. Its protein is CAVKGDGQYF. V usage is TRBV6-2 or TRBV6-3 and J usage is TRBJ2-5; no firm D call. The germline V gene encodes CDR1 MNHEY and CDR2 SVGEGT. V shed 11 bases and J shed 11 bases, with 15 bases lying between them. The CDR3 has 10 residues.

CDR3 sequence: CSARTGSTGELFF. DNA of the CDR3: TGCAGCGCACGTACAGGGAGCACCGGGGAGCTGTTTTTT. V gene TRBV29-1 combines with J gene TRBJ2-2; possibly TRBD1 for D (6 bases). Germline V gene lookup returns CDR1 SQVTM and CDR2 ANQGSEA. The CDR3 extends over 13 amino acids. V gave up 7 bases and J gave up 4 bases, with 13 bases separating them.

The chain combines TRBV4-2 with TRBJ2-4; D possibly uses TRBD1 or TRBD2 (5 bases each). The end of the DNA is better explained by TRBJ2-7, so the J call may be wrong. This CDR3 region has 16 residues. The V gene's germline CDR1 is LGHNA and CDR2 YNFKEQ. As DNA, the CDR3 is TGTGCCAGCAGCCAAGAAGTGGGGCAGGGAGTATCCGAGCAGTACTTC. Translation gives CASSQEVGQGVSEQYF.

The sample holds a few counts of this clonotype. This chain connects TRBV20-1 to TRBJ1-2; tentatively, D is TRBD1 (6 bases). The length of the CDR3 is 12 residues. Germline lookup yields CDR1 DFQATT and CDR2 SNEGSKA (reference sequence). The CDR3 spells CRGSGGDYGYTF. The CDR3 region has the DNA TGCAGGGGATCGGGGGGCGACTATGGCTACACCTTC.

As for this clonotype: This may be a read error, as it is one base from a much larger clone. This sequence joins TRBV2 and TRBJ2-2; D unclear. The length of the CDR3 is 14 residues. Trimming took 6 bases from V and 1 from J, leaving 9 bases between them. In germline, CDR1 is SNHLY, CDR2 FYNNEI. This CDR3 is CASRPTGNTGELFF. The CDR3 nucleotides are TGTGCCAGCAGACCGACTGGGAACACCGGGGAGCTGTTTTTT.

The chain employs TRBV27 and TRBJ2-1; D is unclear. Per germline, CDR1 MNHEY and CDR2 SMNVEV (reference sequence). The CDR3 runs 14 residues. V was clipped by 1 base and J by 10 bases, with 14 bases between them. The CDR3 nucleotides read TGTGCCAGCAGTTTATGGGCTAACTCGGACGAGCAGTTCTTC. Translating it yields CASSLWANSDEQFF.